This TCR beta chain is from a study of PD-L1 blockade in urothelial cancer. The wider study: Patients initiated atezolizumab around 2014 at 1,200 mg intravenously every 3 weeks. Male sex and bladder-origin urothelial cancer characterized about 85% of the 29 patients. Blood was subjected to analysis at 3 weeks (second dose) and 6 weeks following treatment start.

Sequencing used immunoSEQ multiplex PCR; TCRdb keeps in-frame clones, though not all of them. Counted here are 100,000 or so clones, approximately 85% occurring once; the ten biggest clones make up about 2.2%. After removal of 5 bases from V and 5 bases from J, the junction contained 10 bases not matched to a gene. The germline V gene has CDR1 MNHEY and CDR2 SMNVEV (reference sequence). CDR3 length: 15 amino acids. Between 1 and 8 samples, pretreatment and on-treatment, were given by each patient. The chain employs TRBV27 and TRBJ2-7; TRBD2 matches 9 bases. Source: PBMCs, taken around atezolizumab (anti-PD-L1) treatment. This clonotype was sampled from a man in his forties or fifties with urothelial cancer. CDR3 sequence: CASSSRLAGVHEQYF. The CDR3 coding sequence is TGTGCCAGCAGTAGTCGGTTAGCGGGAGTGCACGAGCAGTACTTC.